The 27 T cell receptor beta chains reported below all come from one sample, sequenced in a study of T cells in Graves' hyperthyroidism and ophthalmopathy. RNA transcripts served as the template for amplifying TCR beta CDR3 regions. Initially, a first-round RT-PCR of the TCR CDR3 employed the HTBI primer set. One entry per CDR3 protein results from TCRdb running MiXCR on the multiplex PCR reads. The sample records hundreds of thousands of distinct CDR3 sequences, 13% to 15% being singletons. Sequencing was carried out using blood. The receptors were sampled from a woman aged 55-69 years with Graves' ophthalmopathy.

This clonotype was detected only a few times. This chain uses TRBV19 with TRBJ1-5; D is unresolved. CDR3 size: 14 residues. The V gene lost 7 bases and the J gene lost 0 bases, with 10 bases spanning the gap. Germline CDR1 LNHDA, CDR2 SQIVND (reference sequence). CDR3: CASNRENSNQPQHF. The CDR3 nucleotides are TGTGCCAGTAATCGGGAGAATAGCAATCAGCCCCAGCATTTT.

At least ten counts were recorded for this clonotype. The rearrangement joins TRBV5-5 to TRBJ2-3, with D hard to call. CDR3 length: 13 amino acids. The germline gives CDR1 SGHKS, CDR2 YYEKEE (reference sequence). V lost 2 bases to trimming and J lost 2 bases, with 6 bases between them. This CDR3 reads CASSFQDTDTQYF. In DNA, the CDR3 is TGTGCCAGCAGCTTTCAGGACACAGATACGCAGTATTTT.

This clonotype turned up a few times. A much bigger clone sits one base away, suggesting this may be a read error. The gene calls are TRBV6-2 or TRBV6-3 and TRBJ1-2, with TRBD1 as a possible D gene (5 bases). The CDR3 contains 12 residues. V dropped 6 bases and J dropped 3 bases, with 8 bases sitting between them. Germline V gives CDR1 MNHEY, CDR2 SVGEGT. The CDR3 loop is CASSRRDYGYTF. The CDR3 DNA is TGTGCCAGCAGCCGCAGGGACTATGGCTACACCTTC.

This clonotype was seen ten or more times. The chain links TRBV9 to TRBJ1-3; 7 bases align to TRBD1. The CDR3 loop spans 15 amino acids. Germline V gene sequence: CDR1 SGDLS, CDR2 YYNGEE. With 0 bases clipped from V and 1 base from J, the junction kept 1 base outside the gene matches. CDR3 loop: CASSVGGQSGNTIYF. In DNA form, the CDR3 reads TGTGCCAGCAGCGTAGGGGGACAGTCTGGAAACACCATATATTTT.

The genes are TRBV20-1 and TRBJ2-4; D gene uncertain. The ends were cut back, 6 bases at V and 1 base at J, with 13 bases in the middle. This CDR3 comprises 14 residues. Germline assignment: CDR1 DFQATT and CDR2 SNEGSKA (reference sequence). CDR3 DNA sequence: TGCAGTGCGGCCCTTGGGTGGGCCAAAAACATTCAGTACTTC. Translation: CSAALGWAKNIQYF.

On this clonotype: The junction shows a germline mismatch at one end, possibly a read error. The chain combines TRBV28 with TRBJ2-5; a weak D match, TRBD2 (5 bases). Germline CDR1 and CDR2: MDHEN and SYDVKM. This CDR3 has 13 residues. The CDR3 reads CASSFSEEEIQYF. The CDR3 region has the DNA TGTGCCAGCAGTTTTAGCGAGGAAGAGATCCAGTACTTC. The full variable domain, with the rest looked up from reference TRBV28 and TRBJ2-5, is DVKVTQSSRYLVKRTGEKVFLECVQDMDHENMFWYRQDPGLGLRLIYFSYDVKMKEKGDIPEGYSVSREKKERFSLILESASTNQTSMYLCASSFSEEEIQYFGPGTRLLVL.

This clonotype was observed at least ten times. CDR3 sequence: CASNVARVSETQYF. The CDR3 DNA is TGTGCCAGCAACGTGGCCCGAGTTAGTGAGACCCAGTACTTC. The V gene is TRBV2, the J gene TRBJ2-5, with D unclear. This CDR3 comprises 14 residues. V lost 7 bases to trimming and J lost 5 bases, with 17 bases between them. CDR1 is SNHLY and CDR2 is FYNNEI in the germline V gene.

To note about this clonotype: Compared with germline, one end of the junction differs, possibly owing to a read error. V and J are TRBV6-9 and TRBJ1-3; a possible D gene is TRBD1 (5 bases). This CDR3 is 15 amino acids long. Per the germline V gene, CDR1 is MNHGY and CDR2 is SVAAGI. Here the CDR3 DNA reads TGCGCCAGCAGGGAAGCCGGCGAATCTGGAAACACCATATATTTT. It translates to CASREAGESGNTIYF.

The V and J genes are TRBV27 and TRBJ1-6; D not resolved. V lost 6 bases to trimming and J lost 4 bases, with 7 bases between them. The CDR3 is 13 residues long. Germline CDR1 reads MNHEY; CDR2 reads SMNVEV (reference sequence). Here the CDR3 reads CASRPTYNSPLHF. For the CDR3, the DNA is TGTGCCAGCAGACCCACGTATAATTCACCCCTCCACTTT.

The chain is built from TRBV5-5 and TRBJ2-4, with D possibly being TRBD2 (6 bases). The CDR3 contains 16 residues. The V gene's germline CDR1 is SGHKS and CDR2 YYEKEE (reference sequence). Trimming shortened V by 4 bases and J by 0 bases, and 14 bases separated the two germline ends. The CDR3 nucleotides read TGTGCCAGCAGCCCGGGGGTTTCGGAAGCCAAAAACATTCAGTACTTC. Translated, it gives CASSPGVSEAKNIQYF.

The CDR3 loop reads CSASSSRDSSYEQYF. The CDR3 DNA is TGCAGTGCTAGCTCCTCCCGGGACTCCTCCTACGAGCAGTACTTC. The V gene is TRBV20-1, the J gene TRBJ2-7; a weak D match, TRBD2 (6 bases). The CDR3 extends over 15 amino acids. The V end lost 3 bases, the J end lost 0 bases, and 15 bases lay between the germline ends. Germline V gene lookup returns CDR1 DFQATT and CDR2 SNEGSKA (reference sequence).

This clonotype showed up just a few times. V and J are TRBV20-1 and TRBJ2-7; D is perhaps TRBD1 (6 bases). This CDR3 is 15 amino acids long. Germline V CDR1 and CDR2: DFQATT, SNEGSKA (reference sequence). V lost 1 base, J lost 2 bases, and 15 bases lay in between. CDR3 in amino acids: CSARGPGTLAYEQYF. DNA of the CDR3: TGCAGTGCTAGAGGACCCGGGACACTGGCCTACGAGCAGTACTTC.

This clonotype was picked up a small number of times. J is TRBJ2-7 and V is TRBV10-3; 16 positions match TRBD2. Germline CDR1 reads ENHRY; CDR2 reads SYGVKD. V was clipped by 6 bases and J by 5 bases; unmatched bases: 1. CDR3 length: 14 amino acids. CDR3 nucleotide sequence: TGTGCCATCAGGGGGACTAGCGGGGGGGACGAGCAGTACTTC. It specifies CAIRGTSGGDEQYF.

This clonotype was found many times. In nucleotides, the CDR3 is TGTGCCAGCAGCCGTGTGCGCACTGAAGCTTTCTTT. Its translation is CASSRVRTEAFF. The rearrangement links TRBV7-8 to TRBJ1-1; D unclear. Germline V gene data show CDR1 as SGHVS and CDR2 as FQNEAQ. This CDR3 spans 12 amino acids. Trimming took 5 bases from V and 4 from J, leaving 8 bases between them.

A word on this clonotype: Sequence at one end of the junction differs from germline and may be a read error. The chain has TRBV6-2 or TRBV6-3 and TRBJ2-7; D is undetermined. The germline CDR1 and CDR2 sequences are MNHEY and SVGEGT. The CDR3 is 11 amino acids. This CDR3 reads CSGPSSYEQYF. As DNA, the CDR3 is TGCTCAGGACCGAGCTCCTACGAGCAGTACTTC.

This chain uses TRBV3-1 with TRBJ2-6, with TRBD2 matching over 11 bases. Losses at the gene ends were 5 bases for V and 0 bases for J; bases not matched to a gene: 9. Germline CDR1 LGHDT, CDR2 YNNKEL (reference sequence). The CDR3 covers 19 residues. Here the CDR3 DNA reads TGTGCCAGCAGCTTCCTCCGACTAGCGGGGTCCTCTGGGGCCAACGTCCTGACTTTC. This translates into CASSFLRLAGSSGANVLTF.

The V gene is TRBV5-1, the J gene TRBJ2-5; D may be TRBD2 (5 bases). This CDR3 is built from 15 residues. The ends were cut back, 0 bases at V and 7 bases at J, with 16 bases in the middle. CDR1 SGHRS and CDR2 YFSETQ come from the germline V gene. The CDR3 sequence: CASSLVGLPRGTQYF. In DNA form, the CDR3 reads TGCGCCAGCAGCTTGGTGGGTCTTCCTCGGGGGACCCAGTACTTC.

This clonotype occurred a few times. The chain employs TRBV7-3 and TRBJ2-1; D gene uncertain. Germline V gene lookup returns CDR1 SGHTA and CDR2 FQGTGA. This CDR3 comprises 14 residues. V was clipped by 5 bases and J by 6 bases, with 14 bases between them. CDR3 protein: CASSRQTQSNEQFF. CDR3 nucleotides: TGTGCCAGCAGCCGCCAGACTCAGTCCAATGAGCAGTTCTTC.

This clonotype was counted ten times or more. This chain links TRBV7-2 with TRBJ2-7, with 10 bases lining up with TRBD1. The V segment lost 3 bases and the J segment 6 bases; nucleotides outside the gene matches: 8. This CDR3 comprises 15 residues. Germline CDR1 reads SGHTA; CDR2 reads FQGNSA. The CDR3 loop reads CASSLSGTGAGEQYF. Written as DNA, the CDR3 is TGTGCCAGCAGCTTGTCCGGGACAGGGGCTGGCGAGCAGTACTTC.

This clonotype was counted at least ten times. The chain links TRBV20-1 to TRBJ2-3, with 10 nucleotides matching TRBD2. This CDR3 region has 15 residues. V lost 5 bases, J lost 2 bases, and 7 bases stayed unmatched. CDR1 is DFQATT, CDR2 SNEGSKA, per germline (reference sequence). The CDR3 bases are TGCAGTGCTTCCGGGACTAGCGAGTCCACAGATACGCAGTATTTT. Translation: CSASGTSESTDTQYF.

The rearrangement links TRBV19 to TRBJ2-1, with TRBD2 identical over 11 bases. The germline gives CDR1 LNHDA, CDR2 SQIVND (reference sequence). The V gene end was trimmed by 4 bases and the J gene end by 9 bases; junction bases not matched to a gene: 11. The CDR3 is made up of 16 amino acids. This chain's CDR3 is CASSTAGLAGGGEQFF. The CDR3 DNA sequence: TGTGCCAGTAGTACCGCGGGGCTAGCGGGAGGTGGTGAGCAGTTCTTC.

Ten or more counts support this clonotype. The chain recombines TRBV5-1 with TRBJ2-2; D perhaps matches TRBD2 (5 bases). CDR1 and CDR2 from the germline V gene are SGHRS and YFSETQ. The germline V and J ends were trimmed by 4 bases and 7 bases, with 23 bases remaining between them. The CDR3 has 17 residues. The CDR3 region has the DNA TGCGCCAGCAGCCAAACCGGGGAGACCCCCAAGGTCGGGGAGCTGTTTTTT. Its protein product is CASSQTGETPKVGELFF.

At least ten counts were recorded for this clonotype. The chain recombines TRBV29-1 with TRBJ2-1; the D is unclear. This CDR3 is 14 amino acids long. The germline V and J ends were trimmed by 4 bases and 6 bases, with 16 bases remaining between them. Germline CDR1 reads SQVTM; CDR2 reads ANQGSEA. The CDR3 coding sequence is TGCAGCGTTGGGCCTAGTCCGGAACTCAATGAGCAGTTCTTC. Protein product: CSVGPSPELNEQFF.

This clonotype turned up a few times. This chain joins TRBV6-5 and TRBJ1-2; D remains unclear. CDR1 and CDR2 (germline): MNHEY, SVGAGI. V was pared by 2 bases and J by 2 bases, with 6 bases between. This CDR3 is built from 13 residues. Here the CDR3 DNA reads TGTGCCAGCAGTTACCGGGCCAACTATGGCTACACCTTC. Protein: CASSYRANYGYTF.

This clonotype was recorded many times. The rearrangement links TRBV19 to TRBJ2-3; perhaps TRBD2 as D (6 bases). CDR3 length: 16 amino acids. Germline V gives CDR1 LNHDA, CDR2 SQIVND (reference sequence). Between the trimmed V and J ends, which lost 2 bases and 3 bases, there was a span of 15 bases. CDR3 amino acids: CASSISPGEGTDTQYF. DNA of the CDR3: TGTGCCAGTAGTATATCTCCGGGAGAGGGAACAGATACGCAGTATTTT. Drawing the rest from reference TRBV19 and TRBJ2-3, the complete variable domain is DGGITQSPKYLFRKEGQNVTLSCEQNLNHDAMYWYRQDPGQGLRLIYYSQIVNDFQKGDIAEGYSVSREKKESFPLTVTSAQKNPTAFYLCASSISPGEGTDTQYFGPGTRLTVL.

This clonotype was detected many times. The V and J genes are TRBV11-1 and TRBJ2-3; D may match TRBD1 or TRBD2 (5 bases each). V lost 4 bases to trimming and J lost 2 bases, with 13 bases between them. Germline V gene lookup returns CDR1 SGHAT and CDR2 FQDESV (reference sequence). This CDR3 has 15 residues. The CDR3 DNA reads TGTGCCAGCAGCTGGGGTACGGGGCCCACAGATACGCAGTATTTT. Translating gives CASSWGTGPTDTQYF. The full variable domain, its missing parts supplied by reference TRBV11-1 and TRBJ2-3, is EAEVAQSPRYKITEKSQAVAFWCDPISGHATLYWYRQILGQGPELLVQFQDESVVDDSQLPKDRFSAERLKGVDSTLKIQPAELGDSAMYLCASSWGTGPTDTQYFGPGTRLTVL.

This clonotype was picked up many times. This chain uses TRBV5-8 with TRBJ2-7, with no clear D. Per germline, CDR1 SGHTS and CDR2 YDEGEE. V lost 0 bases and J 6 bases, leaving 10 bases between the germline ends. The CDR3 has 13 residues. The CDR3 DNA reads TGTGCCAGCAGCTTGGTGGGAAGGGTCGAGCAGTACTTC. Translation gives CASSLVGRVEQYF.